The T cell receptor beta chain under discussion was sequenced for a study of cytomegalovirus exposure and HLA in healthy donors. Study summary: Of the donors genotyped, approximately 400 in all, 80% to 85% fell in the Caucasian-associated ancestry cluster. Study findings and constraints: Under in vitro conditions, a few CMV-associated chains were confirmed as specific for CMV antigens. Cytomegalovirus status, reportedly, was diagnosed with high specificity and sensitivity by the classifier.

With 60 Vbeta and 13 Jbeta primers, the PCR was carried out. Per the original data handling: There were 80 million or so unique TCR beta chains by a later count, and 10 million to 12 million of them were shared. This table comes from immunoSEQ multiplex PCR, and its TCRdb copy is limited to in-frame clones, with some not included. The DNA was the basis for D and trimming; V, J and clone size are from that table. The repertoire holds hundreds of thousands of clones, with more than 75% as singletons. Turning to this clone: Its target is unknown.

The receptor's source is a male donor in good health and CMV-seronegative. The material sequenced was PBMCs.

The CDR3 reads CASSQGFSAGRGETQYF. The CDR3 DNA sequence: TGCGCCAGCAGCCAAGGATTTTCGGCAGGGCGGGGGGAGACCCAGTACTTC. V gene TRBV4-1 combines with J gene TRBJ2-5; 7 bases map to TRBD2. V dropped 1 base and J dropped 5; count of bases not matched to a gene: 13. Germline CDR1 MGHRA, CDR2 YSYEKL. CDR3 size: 17 residues.